These 20 T cell receptor beta chains were all obtained from the same sample, sequenced in a study of beta chain features in type 1 diabetes. Study findings and constraints: TCRB CDR3s were moderately but significantly shorter in Type 1 diabetes patients in all four CD4+ subsets.

These receptors have no identified antigens. Every bit of the isolated RNA underwent reverse transcription, so sequencing read expressed TCRB transcripts. Repertoires were generated with immunoSEQ multiplex PCR, while TCRdb's copy carries only in-frame clones and drops some. The top ten clones hold 0.65% to 0.75% of a sample with around 130,000 clones, 7.5% to 9.5% of them seen once. Input material: central memory CD4+ T cells from blood. The source is a man between 25 and 39 years old with type 1 diabetes.

This clone was seen a handful of times. The chain couples TRBV18 to TRBJ2-7; 9 nucleotides agree with TRBD1. CDR1 and CDR2 (germline): KGHSH, LQKENI. V was pared by 4 bases and J by 2 bases, with 6 bases of the junction left unmatched. CDR3 size: 15 residues. The CDR3 spells CASSQPGQGTYEQYF. DNA of the CDR3: TGTGCCAGCTCACAACCGGGACAGGGAACCTACGAGCAGTACTTC.

This clone was seen more than once but under ten times. The chain recombines TRBV6-5 with TRBJ2-3, with D possibly matching TRBD2 (5 bases). The germline V gene encodes CDR1 MNHEY and CDR2 SVGAGI. This CDR3 is 14 amino acids long. Trimming shortened V by 5 bases and J by 0 bases, and 9 bases separated the two germline ends. The CDR3 loop reads CASSRTGSTDTQYF. DNA for the CDR3: TGTGCCAGCAGTAGGACGGGAAGCACAGATACGCAGTATTTT.

This clone appeared a few times. This chain connects TRBV5-1 to TRBJ1-1; TRBD1 matches 7 bases. CDR3 size: 13 residues. Germline loops: CDR1 SGHRS, CDR2 YFSETQ. Trimming took 1 base from V and 3 from J; bases not matched to a gene: 0. The CDR3 sequence is CASSLTGDTEAFF. The CDR3 region has the DNA TGCGCCAGCAGCTTGACAGGGGACACTGAAGCTTTCTTT.

This clone has only a few counts. Other DNA sequences in the same sample also yield this CDR3. The J gene is TRBJ2-1, the V gene TRBV7-9, with D perhaps matching TRBD2 (5 bases). Germline assignment: CDR1 SEHNR and CDR2 FQNEAQ (reference sequence). The V end lost 6 bases, the J end lost 0 bases, and 12 bases lay between the germline ends. CDR3 length equals 15 residues. CDR3 amino acids: CASSLSGSSYNEQFF. For the CDR3, the DNA is TGTGCCAGCAGTCTGAGCGGAAGCTCCTACAATGAGCAGTTCTTC. Using reference TRBV7-9 and TRBJ2-1 for the parts outside the CDR3, the full variable domain is DTGVSQNPRHKITKRGQNVTFRCDPISEHNRLYWYRQTLGQGPEFLTYFQNEAQLEKSRLLSDRFSAERPKGSFSTLEIQRTEQGDSAMYLCASSLSGSSYNEQFFGPGTRLTVL.

The chain combines TRBV29-1 with TRBJ1-3; D possibly corresponds to TRBD1 (6 bases). The CDR3 contains 12 residues. The germline V gene encodes CDR1 SQVTM and CDR2 ANQGSEA. V was trimmed by 5 bases and J by 8 bases, leaving 13 bases between them. This chain's CDR3 is CSVTQGLDTIYF. CDR3 bases: TGCAGCGTTACACAGGGTTTAGACACCATATATTTT.

This chain links TRBV7-2 with TRBJ2-7; a weak D match, TRBD2 (7 bases). CDR1 and CDR2 from the germline V gene are SGHTA and FQGNSA. This CDR3 is built from 14 residues. V lost 5 bases to trimming and J lost 6 bases, with 17 bases between them. CDR3 in amino acids: CASSVFLGGVEQYF. The CDR3 region has the DNA TGTGCCAGCAGCGTATTCTTAGGGGGGGTCGAGCAGTACTTC.

The chain is built from TRBV2 and TRBJ1-5, with D uncertain. Trimming removed 3 bases at V and 5 bases at J, with 17 bases between. This CDR3 comprises 16 residues. Per the germline V gene, CDR1 is SNHLY and CDR2 is FYNNEI. CDR3 sequence reads: CASSDPGRVKDQPQHF. Here the CDR3 DNA reads TGTGCCAGCAGTGATCCGGGGAGGGTAAAGGATCAGCCCCAGCATTTT.

This clone was recorded a few times. The chain combines TRBV2 with TRBJ2-7; D is possibly TRBD1 (6 bases). This CDR3 has 15 amino acids. V was clipped by 1 base and J by 11 bases, with 21 bases between them. In germline, CDR1 is SNHLY, CDR2 FYNNEI. As DNA, the CDR3 is TGTGCCAGCAGTGAAGGGACGGAATCTGCAAAGGGGGAGTACTTC. Its translation: CASSEGTESAKGEYF.

The chain couples TRBV7-3 to TRBJ2-3, with 7 bases identical to TRBD2. CDR1 and CDR2 (germline): SGHTA, FQGTGA. CDR3 length: 13 residues. Unmatched junction bases numbered 4, after V lost 3 bases and J lost 7 bases. CDR3 in amino acids: CASSFGGVYTQYF. The CDR3 region has the DNA TGTGCCAGCAGCTTTGGGGGGGTGTATACGCAGTATTTT.

This clone was recorded a few times. The chain employs TRBV5-4 and TRBJ2-6; the match to TRBD2 covers 12 bases. Germline V gene lookup returns CDR1 SGHNT and CDR2 YYREEE (reference sequence). The CDR3 loop spans 16 amino acids. After removal of 6 bases from V and 3 bases from J, the junction contained 4 bases not matched to a gene. CDR3 nucleotide sequence: TGTGCCAGCACTAGCGGGGGGGCATATGGGGCCAACGTCCTGACTTTC. Protein: CASTSGGAYGANVLTF.

This clone was detected many times. CDR3 residues: CSVPSGQGKNEQFF. The CDR3 region has the DNA TGCAGCGTCCCATCGGGACAGGGGAAGAATGAGCAGTTCTTC. The J gene is TRBJ2-1, the V gene TRBV29-1; 10 bases match TRBD1. CDR1 is SQVTM, CDR2 ANQGSEA, per germline. The V gene end was trimmed by 6 bases and the J gene end by 7 bases; junction bases not matched to a gene: 9. The CDR3 runs 14 residues.

The rearrangement joins TRBV7-8 to TRBJ2-5; 8 bases are shared with TRBD2. The junction had 2 bases not matched to a gene; V was cut back by 4 bases and J by 4 bases. Germline V gene sequence: CDR1 SGHVS, CDR2 FQNEAQ. This CDR3 has 13 residues. This CDR3 reads CASSYGGGETQYF. The CDR3 DNA follows: TGTGCCAGCAGCTACGGGGGGGGAGAGACCCAGTACTTC.

There are a few counts of this clone. The V and J genes are TRBV30 and TRBJ1-2, with a possible D match to TRBD1 (5 bases). Germline assignment: CDR1 GTSNPN and CDR2 SVGIG (reference sequence). The CDR3 runs 13 residues. Trimming took 3 bases from V and 13 from J, leaving 21 bases between them. The CDR3 bases are TGTGCCTGGAGCCTCCCCGGGGGAGTTCTGGTCACCTTC. Its translation: CAWSLPGGVLVTF.

The chain carries TRBV4-3 and TRBJ2-2; D gene uncertain. Per the germline V gene, CDR1 is LGHNA and CDR2 is YSLEER. Trimming pared 3 bases from V and 5 bases from J, leaving 13 bases between. This CDR3 spans 15 amino acids. CDR3 residues: CASSQAGRSTGELFF. CDR3 nucleotide sequence: TGCGCCAGCAGCCAGGCAGGTCGAAGTACCGGGGAGCTGTTTTTT.

This clone has more than one count but fewer than ten. The CDR3 DNA sequence: TGTGCCAGCAGCTTAGTCAGGGTCACAGATACGCAGTATTTT. Amino acid sequence: CASSLVRVTDTQYF. This chain connects TRBV5-8 to TRBJ2-3; perhaps TRBD1 as D (5 bases). The CDR3 covers 14 residues. The germline CDR1 and CDR2 sequences are SGHTS and YDEGEE. Trimming cost V 2 bases and J 2 bases, with 9 bases left between them.

This clone was observed a handful of times. The V and J genes are TRBV28 and TRBJ1-5, with 7 positions matching TRBD1. The V segment lost 6 bases and the J segment 1 base; nucleotides outside the gene matches: 18. CDR1 is MDHEN and CDR2 is SYDVKM in the germline V gene. There are 19 residues in the CDR3. In nucleotides, the CDR3 is TGTGCCAGCAGACCCCGGGCAGGGGGTTGGGCCTTGAGCAATCAGCCCCAGCATTTT. This codes for CASRPRAGGWALSNQPQHF.

Concerning this clone itself: This clone may be a read error of a much larger clone one base away. The V and J genes are TRBV7-2 and TRBJ2-1, with 9 bases identical to TRBD2. The V gene end was trimmed by 3 bases and the J gene end by 1 base; junction bases not matched to a gene: 1. In germline, CDR1 is SGHTA, CDR2 FQGNSA. There are 15 residues in the CDR3. CDR3 nucleotides: TGTGCCAGCAGCTTCAGCGGGGGGTCCTACAATGAGCAGTTCTTC. It translates to CASSFSGGSYNEQFF.

In this sample, this clone turned up a few times. This chain connects TRBV14 to TRBJ1-1; D is perhaps TRBD1 (5 bases). CDR3 length: 13 residues. The ends were cut back, 9 bases at V and 0 bases at J, with 11 bases in the middle. The germline CDR1 and CDR2 sequences are SGHDN and FVKESK. CDR3 nucleotide sequence: TGTGCCAGTCGACAGAGCATGAACACTGAAGCTTTCTTT. Amino acid sequence: CASRQSMNTEAFF.

The chain recombines TRBV28 with TRBJ2-3; 7 bases line up with TRBD2. With V trimmed by 3 bases and J by 5 bases, 5 bases remained unmatched. There are 14 residues in the CDR3. Germline CDR1 and CDR2: MDHEN and SYDVKM. The CDR3 nucleotides are TGTGCCAGCAGTTTGGCCCAGCGGGGAGATACGCAGTATTTT. This codes for CASSLAQRGDTQYF.

This chain uses TRBV18 with TRBJ1-5; D ambiguous. Germline V gene sequence: CDR1 KGHSH, CDR2 LQKENI. Deletions cut 2 bases from V and 0 bases from J, with 8 bases between. This CDR3 is 15 amino acids long. For the CDR3, the DNA is TGTGCCAGCTCACCATTCCATGTTAGCAATCAGCCCCAGCATTTT. The encoded protein is CASSPFHVSNQPQHF.